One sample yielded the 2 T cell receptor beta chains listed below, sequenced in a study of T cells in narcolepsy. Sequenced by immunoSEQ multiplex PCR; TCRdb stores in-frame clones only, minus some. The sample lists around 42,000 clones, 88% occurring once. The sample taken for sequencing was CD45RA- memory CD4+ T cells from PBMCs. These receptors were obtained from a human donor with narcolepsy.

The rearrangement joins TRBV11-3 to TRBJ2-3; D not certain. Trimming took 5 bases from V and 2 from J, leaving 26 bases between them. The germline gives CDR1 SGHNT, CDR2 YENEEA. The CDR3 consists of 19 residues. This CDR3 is CASSIRPVRVALDTDTQYF. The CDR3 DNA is TGTGCCAGCAGCATCCGCCCTGTCCGGGTCGCCCTTGACACAGATACGCAGTATTTT.

The CDR3 nucleotides read TGTGCCAGCTCACCGGGACAGGGGATTATGGATACGCAGTATTTT. This translates into CASSPGQGIMDTQYF. The gene calls are TRBV18 and TRBJ2-3; the match to TRBD1 covers 10 bases. The CDR3 totals 15 residues. Looked up from germline, CDR1 is KGHSH and CDR2 is LQKENI. J was trimmed by 6 bases and V by 3 bases; bases with no gene match: 6.